This T cell receptor (beta chain) was identified during a study of T cell repertoires in cytomegalovirus infection. Study context: As its CMV epitopes, the study selected recently identified HLA-C-restricted and well-studied HLA-B-restricted targets. Through public TCR beta signatures, both CMV infection and matching HLA type were indicated.

As concerns this clonotype: No antigen is known for it.

The V gene lost 3 bases and the J gene lost 0 bases, with 8 bases spanning the gap. The CDR3 consists of 14 residues. TCRdb called the reads again in MiXCR, with one record for every CDR3 protein. The data contain some 800,000 distinct CDR3 sequences, about 33% of them singletons. This clonotype was obtained from a human donor in good health (CMV status not recorded). Some clones in this sample may be carry-over from other donors' samples. The sample was cultured CD8+ T cells from PBMCs, taken from culture after CMV antigen stimulation. The V gene is TRBV12-3 or TRBV12-4, the J gene TRBJ1-1; D not resolved. In nucleotides, the CDR3 is TGTGCCAGCAGTTTTAACACTATGAACACTGAAGCTTTCTTT. Translating gives CASSFNTMNTEAFF.